This TCR beta chain appears in the sequencing data of a study of T cells expressing NK-cell markers. Study-wide background: It was sorted CD3+CD56+NKG2C+, CD3+CD56+NKG2C- and CD3+CD56-NKG2C+ T cells that supplied the TCR beta repertoires.

The germline V gene has CDR1 SGDLS and CDR2 YYNGEE. CDR3 length: 13 amino acids. Study-level findings and limits: Five or six donors carried dominant NKG2C+ clonotypes that made up roughly 1.0-8% of their CD8+ T cells. For a few donors, these clonotypes were likewise the leading ones in the CD3+CD56-NKG2C+ fraction.

Template switching by 5'RACE with UMIs generated the TCR beta cDNA. TCRdb re-called the 5' RACE reads; one entry per CDR3 protein, DNA not given. Reported are 500,000 to 700,000 distinct CDR3 sequences; the ten largest clones contain roughly 3.4%. On this clonotype: No antigen is known for it.

The sequencing input was blood T cells: a sorted CD56 or NKG2C T cell subset, CD4+ or CD8+ T cells, or bulk PBMC T cells (not recorded which). V usage is TRBV9 and J usage is TRBJ1-1. This receptor was identified in a man in his late teens or twenties in good health. CDR3 sequence: CASSVVGSAEAFF.